Each of the 27 T cell receptor beta chains below was sequenced from the same sample in a study of blood T cell repertoires in COVID-19. Profiled with immunoSEQ multiplex PCR; TCRdb holds only in-frame clones, not every one. The sample holds roughly 300,000 clones, approximately 90% seen once. The material sequenced was PBMCs or T cells enriched from blood (not recorded which). These receptors originate from a woman in her 30s who had recovered from COVID-19.

The chain couples TRBV20-1 to TRBJ1-2, with D unclear. The CDR3 runs to 13 residues. With 3 bases removed from V and 8 bases from J, the gap between germline ends came to 16 bases. Germline CDR1 and CDR2: DFQATT and SNEGSKA (reference sequence). CDR3 coding DNA: TGCAGTGCTAGTGCGGGATTCGAGAAGGGCTACACCTTC. This sequence encodes CSASAGFEKGYTF.

The rearrangement links TRBV4-3 to TRBJ2-7, with 8 positions matching TRBD2. CDR1 is LGHNA and CDR2 is YSLEER in the germline V gene. V was pared by 3 bases and J by 4 bases, with 8 bases of the junction left unmatched. The CDR3 length is 15 residues. CDR3 sequence: CASSQGSSGSYEQYF. The CDR3 DNA sequence: TGCGCCAGCAGCCAGGGGTCGAGCGGGAGTTACGAGCAGTACTTC.

The rearrangement joins TRBV7-2 to TRBJ2-7; D remains unclear. Per germline, CDR1 SGHTA and CDR2 FQGNSA. This CDR3 spans 16 amino acids. Trimming removed 1 base from V and 2 bases from J, with 15 bases in between. The CDR3 loop is CASSLDVITAAYEQYF. The CDR3 coding sequence is TGTGCCAGCAGCTTAGATGTCATCACCGCGGCCTACGAGCAGTACTTC. The complete variable domain, with remaining parts taken from reference TRBV7-2 and TRBJ2-7, reads GAGVSQSPSNKVTEKGKDVELRCDPISGHTALYWYRQSLGQGLEFLIYFQGNSAPDKSGLPSDRFSAERTGGSVSTLTIQRTQQEDSAVYLCASSLDVITAAYEQYFGPGTRLTVT.

This chain uses TRBV18 with TRBJ2-5; D not resolved. The CDR3 is 13 amino acids. CDR1 and CDR2 from the germline V gene are KGHSH and LQKENI. V was trimmed by 6 bases and J by 5 bases, leaving 13 bases between them. CDR3 sequence (DNA): TGTGCCAGCTCCTTTCCCGGTCGGGAGACCCAGTACTTC. Protein sequence: CASSFPGRETQYF.

This clone has just one count. The chain couples TRBV5-4 to TRBJ1-6; 9 positions agree with TRBD1. This CDR3 is built from 14 residues. In germline, CDR1 is SGHNT, CDR2 YYREEE (reference sequence). The V gene end was trimmed by 3 bases and the J gene end by 10 bases; junction bases not matched to a gene: 5. The CDR3 DNA follows: TGTGCCAGCAGCTCGGGACAGGGAGGATCACCCCTCCACTTT. Protein sequence: CASSSGQGGSPLHF.

The CDR3 bases are TGCAGCGTCGGGAGCGGGAGTGCGAACACCGGGGAGCTGTTTTTT. Residues: CSVGSGSANTGELFF. The chain carries TRBV29-1 and TRBJ2-2; 8 bases map to TRBD2. CDR3 size: 15 residues. Unmatched junction bases numbered 6, after V lost 6 bases and J lost 0 bases. CDR1 is SQVTM, CDR2 ANQGSEA, per germline.

The chain is built from TRBV3-1 (or the pseudogene TRBV3-2) and TRBJ1-4, with 9 bases fitting TRBD1. Germline V lookup: CDR1 LGHDT, CDR2 YNNKEL (reference sequence). The junction had 9 bases not matched to a gene; V was cut back by 3 bases and J by 7 bases. The CDR3 totals 16 residues. CDR3 in DNA: TGTGCCAGCAGCCAGAAGAAGGGGACAGGGTTTGAAAAACTGTTTTTT. It yields the protein CASSQKKGTGFEKLFF.

This CDR3 reads CASSSGEETQYF. CDR3 nucleotides: TGCGCCAGCAGTTCGGGAGAAGAGACCCAGTACTTC. The J gene is TRBJ2-5, the V gene TRBV5-1; possibly TRBD2 for D (6 bases). The CDR3 is 12 residues long. CDR1 is SGHRS, CDR2 YFSETQ, per germline. Trimming cost V 5 bases and J 3 bases, with 8 bases left between them.

The chain links TRBV28 to TRBJ2-3; TRBD2 aligns across 8 bases. Germline-derived CDR1 and CDR2 are MDHEN and SYDVKM. This CDR3 is 16 amino acids long. The V and J ends lost 6 bases and 2 bases, in that order; junction bases with no gene match: 10. Here the CDR3 reads CASSPSSGWATDTQYF. CDR3 sequence (DNA): TGTGCCAGCAGCCCATCTAGCGGGTGGGCCACAGATACGCAGTATTTT.

The chain recombines TRBV3-1 (or the pseudogene TRBV3-2) with TRBJ2-1, with 8 nucleotides matching TRBD2. With 6 bases clipped from V and 7 bases from J, the junction kept 14 bases outside the gene matches. CDR1 is LGHDT and CDR2 is YNNKEL in the germline V gene (reference sequence). The CDR3 is made up of 16 amino acids. Written as DNA, the CDR3 is TGTGCCAGCAGTCCTTTTATCTCCAGCGGGGGAAATGAGCAGTTCTTC. Its protein product is CASSPFISSGGNEQFF.

The chain couples TRBV19 to TRBJ2-2; D possibly corresponds to TRBD1 (6 bases). V was pared by 5 bases and J by 3 bases, with 10 bases between. This CDR3 is 14 amino acids long. The germline V gene encodes CDR1 LNHDA and CDR2 SQIVND (reference sequence). Here the CDR3 reads CASSPRQDTGELFF. CDR3 DNA sequence: TGTGCCAGTAGTCCCCGACAGGACACCGGGGAGCTGTTTTTT. The full variable domain, rest sourced from reference TRBV19 and TRBJ2-2, is DGGITQSPKYLFRKEGQNVTLSCEQNLNHDAMYWYRQDPGQGLRLIYYSQIVNDFQKGDIAEGYSVSREKKESFPLTVTSAQKNPTAFYLCASSPRQDTGELFFGEGSRLTVL.

In its sample, this clone was seen once. The gene calls are TRBV7-9 and TRBJ2-1; weak D call: TRBD1 (6 bases). Trimming took 4 bases from V and 4 from J, leaving 17 bases between them. Germline V gene lookup returns CDR1 SEHNR and CDR2 FQNEAQ (reference sequence). This CDR3 is 16 amino acids long. The DNA of the CDR3 is TGTGCCAGCAGCTCAGTAGGGGGTCCTGAATACAATGAGCAGTTCTTC. It encodes CASSSVGGPEYNEQFF. The variable domain in full, with the rest retrieved from reference TRBV7-9 and TRBJ2-1, is DTGVSQNPRHKITKRGQNVTFRCDPISEHNRLYWYRQTLGQGPEFLTYFQNEAQLEKSRLLSDRFSAERPKGSFSTLEIQRTEQGDSAMYLCASSSVGGPEYNEQFFGPGTRLTVL.

The chain couples TRBV12-3 or TRBV12-4 to TRBJ2-1, with D maybe TRBD2 (6 bases). The CDR3 contains 13 residues. Trimming left V 5 bases short and J 4 bases short, with 9 bases between. The CDR3 is CASSRLEYNEQFF. In DNA, the CDR3 is TGTGCCAGCAGTCGACTAGAGTACAATGAGCAGTTCTTC.

The sample holds one count of this clone. The J gene is TRBJ2-5, the V gene TRBV5-1; 11 bases agree with TRBD1. The CDR3 runs to 16 residues. In germline, CDR1 is SGHRS, CDR2 YFSETQ. The V and J ends lost 2 bases and 1 base, in that order; junction bases with no gene match: 4. CDR3 protein: CASSFSGTGGQETQYF. The CDR3, as DNA: TGCGCCAGCAGCTTCTCCGGGACAGGGGGCCAAGAGACCCAGTACTTC. The full variable domain, completed using reference TRBV5-1 and TRBJ2-5, is KAGVTQTPRYLIKTRGQQVTLSCSPISGHRSVSWYQQTPGQGLQFLFEYFSETQRNKGNFPGRFSGRQFSNSRSEMNVSTLELGDSALYLCASSFSGTGGQETQYFGPGTRLLVL.

This clone was detected only once. CDR3 nucleotides: TGTGCCAGCACCGCGTTTCTGAGGGCTGGTGAGCAGTTCTTC. It is translated as CASTAFLRAGEQFF. This sequence joins TRBV2 and TRBJ2-1; tentative D call: TRBD2 (5 bases). Germline loops: CDR1 SNHLY, CDR2 FYNNEI. V was pared by 7 bases and J by 9 bases, with 19 bases between. The CDR3 is made up of 14 amino acids. The complete variable domain, with remaining parts taken from reference TRBV2 and TRBJ2-1, reads EPEVTQTPSHQVTQMGQEVILRCVPISNHLYFYWYRQILGQKVEFLVSFYNNEISEKSEIFDDQFSVERPDGSNFTLKIRSTKLEDSAMYFCASTAFLRAGEQFFGPGTRLTVL.

The rearrangement joins TRBV19 to TRBJ2-7, with 13 nucleotides matching TRBD2. Germline V lookup: CDR1 LNHDA, CDR2 SQIVND (reference sequence). Unmatched junction bases numbered 7, after V lost 0 bases and J lost 5 bases. This CDR3 region has 17 residues. This chain's CDR3 is CASSIEGGLAGSNEQYF. CDR3 DNA: TGTGCCAGTAGTATAGAGGGGGGACTAGCGGGATCGAACGAGCAGTACTTC.

The rearrangement links TRBV3-1 (or the pseudogene TRBV3-2) to TRBJ1-2; a possible D gene is TRBD1 (6 bases). CDR3 length: 14 amino acids. Germline assignment: CDR1 LGHDT and CDR2 YNNKEL (reference sequence). The V gene lost 4 bases and the J gene lost 5 bases, with 14 bases spanning the gap. CDR3 region: CASSPAGAEYGYTF. The CDR3 DNA is TGTGCCAGCAGCCCCGCGGGGGCTGAATATGGCTACACCTTC.

The chain has TRBV15 and TRBJ2-7, with TRBD2 matching 7 bases. The germline V gene encodes CDR1 LNHNV and CDR2 YYDKDF (reference sequence). Unmatched junction bases numbered 4, after V lost 8 bases and J lost 3 bases. The CDR3 totals 12 residues. The CDR3 spells CATGSGIYEQYF. Here the CDR3 DNA reads TGTGCCACCGGAAGCGGGATCTACGAGCAGTACTTC.

The gene calls are TRBV30 and TRBJ2-2, with 10 nucleotides matching TRBD2. This CDR3 has 16 amino acids. Germline loops: CDR1 GTSNPN, CDR2 SVGIG (reference sequence). The V and J ends lost 3 bases and 9 bases, in that order; junction bases with no gene match: 13. The CDR3 sequence is CAWRFGSSGRGRELFF. DNA for the CDR3: TGTGCCTGGAGATTCGGGTCCAGCGGGAGGGGCCGGGAGCTGTTTTTT.

As DNA, the CDR3 is TGTGCCAGCAGTTGGGCAGGGGGGAGCAATCAGCCCCAGCATTTT. It encodes CASSWAGGSNQPQHF. This chain joins TRBV6-5 and TRBJ1-5; 7 bases are shared with TRBD1. The germline V gene encodes CDR1 MNHEY and CDR2 SVGAGI. This CDR3 spans 15 amino acids. J gave up 1 base and V 4 bases, and 4 bases lay outside the gene matches.

This chain connects TRBV6-7 to TRBJ2-7, with D tentatively TRBD1 (5 bases). TRBV6-7 is annotated as an ORF whose role is uncertain. V lost 4 bases and J 8 bases, leaving 18 bases between the germline ends. This CDR3 is 14 amino acids long. The CDR3 sequence: CASSFAGIYHQQYF. CDR3 coding DNA: TGTGCCAGCAGTTTTGCAGGGATTTACCACCAGCAGTACTTC.

This clone has only one observation. V is TRBV19 and J is TRBJ2-3; possible D gene TRBD2, 6 bases. Per the germline V gene, CDR1 is LNHDA and CDR2 is SQIVND (reference sequence). With 7 bases removed from V and 3 bases from J, the gap between germline ends came to 17 bases. The CDR3 covers 15 residues. The CDR3 region has the DNA TGTGCCAGTACCGCGCGGGGAGTCGGGACAGATACGCAGTATTTT. It encodes CASTARGVGTDTQYF.

This chain uses TRBV19 with TRBJ1-2; TRBD1 aligns across 9 bases. The CDR3 contains 15 residues. The germline gives CDR1 LNHDA, CDR2 SQIVND (reference sequence). V trimming: 4 bases; J trimming: 5 bases; junction bases outside the gene matches: 8. The DNA of the CDR3 is TGTGCCAGTAGTAGGGGACAGGGTACGAAGTATGGCTACACCTTC. This codes for CASSRGQGTKYGYTF. The full variable domain, in which reference TRBV19 and TRBJ1-2 provide the parts outside the CDR3, is DGGITQSPKYLFRKEGQNVTLSCEQNLNHDAMYWYRQDPGQGLRLIYYSQIVNDFQKGDIAEGYSVSREKKESFPLTVTSAQKNPTAFYLCASSRGQGTKYGYTFGSGTRLTVV.

This chain joins TRBV27 and TRBJ2-3, with 12 bases fitting TRBD2. Germline assignment: CDR1 MNHEY and CDR2 SMNVEV (reference sequence). The CDR3 runs to 16 residues. V gave up 5 bases and J gave up 3 bases; unmatched junction bases: 6. CDR3 in amino acids: CASSVLAGGRTDTQYF. Written as DNA, the CDR3 is TGTGCCAGCAGTGTTCTAGCGGGAGGGCGAACAGATACGCAGTATTTT.

This chain uses TRBV11-2 with TRBJ2-1, with 11 bases aligning to TRBD1. V was pared by 4 bases and J by 4 bases, with 3 bases of the junction left unmatched. This CDR3 region has 15 residues. CDR1 and CDR2 (germline): SGHAT, FQNNGV. The CDR3: CASSWDRGRYNEQFF. The DNA for the CDR3 is TGTGCCAGCAGCTGGGACAGGGGGAGGTACAATGAGCAGTTCTTC.

The chain links TRBV14 to TRBJ1-3; 8 bases line up with TRBD1. Trimming took 4 bases from V and 5 from J; bases not matched to a gene: 4. CDR3 size: 14 residues. Germline V gene data show CDR1 as SGHDN and CDR2 as FVKESK. CDR3 bases: TGTGCCAGCAGCCCGCGGACAGGGAGAAACACCATATATTTT. Amino acid sequence: CASSPRTGRNTIYF. Full variable domain (rest looked up from reference TRBV14 and TRBJ1-3): EAGVTQFPSHSVIEKGQTVTLRCDPISGHDNLYWYRRVMGKEIKFLLHFVKESKQDESGMPNNRFLAERTGGTYSTLKVQPAELEDSGVYFCASSPRTGRNTIYFGEGSWLTVV.

The chain recombines TRBV3-1 (or the pseudogene TRBV3-2) with TRBJ2-1; the match to TRBD2 covers 8 bases. V dropped 1 base and J dropped 6; count of bases not matched to a gene: 11. CDR1 is LGHDT, CDR2 YNNKEL, per germline (reference sequence). This CDR3 contains 17 residues. In nucleotides, the CDR3 is TGTGCCAGCAGCCAAGTCGGGGCCAGCGGGAGATTCAATGAGCAGTTCTTC. Translated: CASSQVGASGRFNEQFF.